Below, 24 T cell receptor beta chains from the same sample are listed, as sequenced in a study of blood T cell repertoires in COVID-19. The protocol was immunoSEQ multiplex PCR, while the TCRdb copy is restricted to in-frame clones and leaves out a portion. Altogether about 120,000 clones are present, 90% being singletons, with the ten largest covering 3.5% to 4%. Sample: peripheral blood. The receptors derive from an older woman with COVID-19, enrolled during active disease.

A few counts support this clone. The sample holds other DNA sequences that translate to the same CDR3. The rearrangement joins TRBV6-5 to TRBJ1-5; 10 nucleotides match TRBD1. The CDR3 is 14 amino acids. The germline V gene encodes CDR1 MNHEY and CDR2 SVGAGI. V trimming: 6 bases; J trimming: 1 base; junction bases outside the gene matches: 0. Here the CDR3 DNA reads TGTGCCAGCAGGGGACAGGGGAGCAATCAGCCCCAGCATTTT. Translated: CASRGQGSNQPQHF.

The rearrangement joins TRBV3-1 (or the pseudogene TRBV3-2) to TRBJ1-1; no reliable D call. The germline CDR1 and CDR2 sequences are LGHDT and YNNKEL (reference sequence). V was pared by 1 base and J by 0 bases, with 6 bases between. This CDR3 comprises 14 residues. The CDR3 DNA reads TGTGCCAGCAGCCAAGGGCTGATGAACACTGAAGCTTTCTTT. This gives the protein CASSQGLMNTEAFF.

The J gene is TRBJ2-2, the V gene TRBV3-1 (or the pseudogene TRBV3-2), with D possibly TRBD1 on 6 matching bases. This CDR3 has 15 amino acids. The V gene lost 7 bases and the J gene lost 4 bases, with 16 bases spanning the gap. CDR1 LGHDT and CDR2 YNNKEL come from the germline V gene (reference sequence). This CDR3 is CASTQVRGRTGELFF. The CDR3 coding sequence is TGTGCCAGCACCCAGGTCAGGGGCCGCACCGGGGAGCTGTTTTTT.

The chain has TRBV6-5 and TRBJ2-3; D is possibly TRBD1 (5 bases). Trimming took 11 bases from V and 0 from J, leaving 9 bases between them. The CDR3 covers 12 residues. Germline assignment: CDR1 MNHEY and CDR2 SVGAGI. The CDR3 nucleotides read TGTGCCTATTACAGGAGCACAGATACGCAGTATTTT. Translating gives CAYYRSTDTQYF.

The chain combines TRBV9 with TRBJ2-7; D unclear. The CDR3 is 15 amino acids. CDR1 and CDR2 (germline): SGDLS, YYNGEE. Trimming took off 0 bases at V and 6 bases at J, with 16 bases between the two ends. The CDR3 region is CASSVGQAPSGEQYF. In DNA form, the CDR3 reads TGTGCCAGCAGCGTAGGACAAGCCCCCTCTGGCGAGCAGTACTTC. Full variable domain (outside the CDR3, taken from reference TRBV9 and TRBJ2-7): DSGVTQTPKHLITATGQRVTLRCSPRSGDLSVYWYQQSLDQGLQFLIQYYNGEERAKGNILERFSAQQFPDLHSELNLSSLELGDSALYFCASSVGQAPSGEQYFGPGTRLTVT.

The chain couples TRBV7-9 to TRBJ2-1, with D possibly TRBD1 on 5 matching bases. Germline V gives CDR1 SEHNR, CDR2 FQNEAQ (reference sequence). The ends were cut back, 5 bases at V and 1 base at J, with 12 bases in the middle. The CDR3 is 15 amino acids. The CDR3 protein is CASSPGAGSYNEQFF. DNA of the CDR3: TGTGCCAGCAGCCCAGGCGCAGGGTCCTACAATGAGCAGTTCTTC.

CDR3 residues: CASRATRDNSPLHF. The CDR3 DNA is TGTGCCAGCAGGGCTACTCGGGATAATTCACCCCTCCACTTT. V is TRBV6-6 and J is TRBJ1-6, with D uncertain. Germline CDR1 and CDR2: MNHNY and SVGAGI (reference sequence). The CDR3 is made up of 14 amino acids. Trimming shortened V by 6 bases and J by 5 bases, and 11 bases separated the two germline ends.

CDR3 in amino acids: CASSQGRGNEQFF. The CDR3 coding sequence is TGTGCCAGCAGCCAGGGGCGGGGGAATGAGCAGTTCTTC. The chain recombines TRBV3-1 (or the pseudogene TRBV3-2) with TRBJ2-1, with 7 bases identical to TRBD2. Per germline, CDR1 LGHDT and CDR2 YNNKEL (reference sequence). The CDR3 is 13 amino acids. V lost 3 bases, J lost 7 bases, and 3 bases stayed unmatched.

CDR3 in amino acids: CASSQRQWDRANGYTF. As DNA, the CDR3 is TGTGCCAGCAGCCAGAGACAATGGGACAGGGCAAATGGCTACACCTTC. The chain is built from TRBV7-8 and TRBJ1-2; the match to TRBD1 covers 9 bases. Germline loops: CDR1 SGHVS, CDR2 FQNEAQ. J was trimmed by 6 bases and V by 5 bases; bases with no gene match: 13. CDR3 size: 16 residues. The full variable domain, completed using reference TRBV7-8 and TRBJ1-2, is GAGVSQSPRYKVAKRGQDVALRCDPISGHVSLFWYQQALGQGPEFLTYFQNEAQLDKSGLPSDRFFAERPEGSVSTLKIQRTQQEDSAVYLCASSQRQWDRANGYTFGSGTRLTVV.

CDR3 region: CASSHLTGGKTEAFF. In DNA form, the CDR3 reads TGTGCCAGCAGCCATCTGACAGGGGGTAAGACTGAAGCTTTCTTT. The chain is built from TRBV4-2 and TRBJ1-1, with TRBD1 matching over 9 bases. The length of the CDR3 is 15 residues. Trimming took 3 bases from V and 5 from J; bases not matched to a gene: 7. Germline-derived CDR1 and CDR2 are LGHNA and YNFKEQ.

Here the CDR3 reads CASSGTAGTEAFF. DNA for the CDR3: TGTGCCAGTAGTGGGACAGCAGGGACTGAAGCTTTCTTT. The rearrangement links TRBV19 to TRBJ1-1; 7 positions agree with TRBD1. CDR3 size: 13 residues. Germline CDR1 is LNHDA and CDR2 is SQIVND (reference sequence). Trimming cost V 5 bases and J 5 bases; bases outside gene matches: 5.

The chain carries TRBV7-9 and TRBJ1-2; possibly TRBD1 for D (6 bases). CDR1 and CDR2 from the germline V gene are SEHNR and FQNEAQ (reference sequence). The CDR3 runs 15 residues. The ends were cut back, 1 base at V and 7 bases at J, with 16 bases in the middle. In nucleotides, the CDR3 is TGTGCCAGCAGCTTAGTAGTGGGACACCAGGGTGGCTACACCTTC. Translation gives CASSLVVGHQGGYTF.

V is TRBV12-3 or TRBV12-4 and J is TRBJ2-1; tentatively, D is TRBD1 (5 bases). Trimming took off 6 bases at V and 8 bases at J, with 14 bases between the two ends. The length of the CDR3 is 13 residues. In DNA form, the CDR3 reads TGTGCCAGCAGGATCGTAGGGGCCGATGAGCAGTTCTTC. This translates into CASRIVGADEQFF.

This chain uses TRBV7-3 with TRBJ2-1; D call uncertain. This CDR3 comprises 16 residues. Between the trimmed V and J ends, which lost 0 bases and 2 bases, there was a span of 11 bases. CDR1 SGHTA and CDR2 FQGTGA come from the germline V gene. In DNA form, the CDR3 reads TGTGCCAGCAGCTTAACCCGAGGCAAGGCCTACAATGAGCAGTTCTTC. Its translation: CASSLTRGKAYNEQFF.

V is TRBV6-2 or TRBV6-3 and J is TRBJ1-1; 8 bases line up with TRBD1. The CDR3 is 14 amino acids. V lost 5 bases, J lost 3 bases, and 5 bases stayed unmatched. Germline CDR1 reads MNHEY; CDR2 reads SVGEGT. The chain's CDR3 is CASSQTGGYTEAFF. In DNA form, the CDR3 reads TGTGCCAGCAGTCAAACAGGGGGGTACACTGAAGCTTTCTTT.

The V gene is TRBV29-1, the J gene TRBJ1-3; D gene uncertain. Trimming pared 7 bases from V and 0 bases from J, leaving 10 bases between. Germline V lookup: CDR1 SQVTM, CDR2 ANQGSEA. The CDR3 covers 13 residues. DNA of the CDR3: TGCAGCGCCTCAGATTACTCTGGAAACACCATATATTTT. This sequence encodes CSASDYSGNTIYF. The full variable domain, with the rest looked up from reference TRBV29-1 and TRBJ1-3, is SAVISQKPSRDICQRGTSLTIQCQVDSQVTMMFWYRQQPGQSLTLIATANQGSEATYESGFVIDKFPISRPNLTFSTLTVSNMSPEDSSIYLCSASDYSGNTIYFGEGSWLTVV.

This chain connects TRBV6-5 to TRBJ1-4; 8 bases map to TRBD1. The CDR3 runs to 14 residues. With V trimmed by 6 bases and J by 3 bases, 3 bases remained unmatched. Germline loops: CDR1 MNHEY, CDR2 SVGAGI. The CDR3 region has the DNA TGTGCCAGCAGCCGGGGACAGGCTAATGAAAAACTGTTTTTT. It specifies CASSRGQANEKLFF.

The rearrangement joins TRBV5-6 to TRBJ1-1, with a tentative D call TRBD1 (5 bases). The CDR3 extends over 13 amino acids. Trimming cost V 2 bases and J 4 bases, with 9 bases left between them. CDR1 SGHDT and CDR2 YYEEEE come from the germline V gene. The CDR3, as DNA: TGTGCCAGCAGCTTTCTGGGGGGCACTGAAGCTTTCTTT. Amino acids: CASSFLGGTEAFF.

The rearrangement uses TRBV4-2 and TRBJ2-1; D is undetermined. V lost 0 bases to trimming and J lost 7 bases, with 13 bases between them. Germline V lookup: CDR1 LGHNA, CDR2 YNFKEQ. The CDR3 has 15 residues. The CDR3 here is CASSQDSRRWNEQFF. In nucleotides, the CDR3 is TGTGCCAGCAGCCAAGATAGTCGCCGCTGGAATGAGCAGTTCTTC.

The chain has TRBV6-5 and TRBJ1-4; D is unclear. The V and J ends lost 0 bases and 8 bases respectively, with 13 bases between them. Germline CDR1 and CDR2: MNHEY and SVGAGI. CDR3 length: 15 amino acids. CDR3 DNA: TGTGCCAGCAGTTACTCGGGTGGGTTCAGGGAAAAACTGTTTTTT. This codes for CASSYSGGFREKLFF.

V usage is TRBV13 and J usage is TRBJ1-6, with a possible D match to TRBD1 (5 bases). Trimming removed 1 base at V and 8 bases at J, with 12 bases between. The CDR3 length is 15 residues. Germline values: CDR1 PRHDT, CDR2 FYEKMQ (reference sequence). This CDR3 is CASSLVQGRDSPLHF. The CDR3 nucleotides are TGTGCCAGCAGCTTAGTGCAGGGTAGGGATTCACCCCTCCACTTT.

This CDR3 reads CASIQTGSYNSPLHF. CDR3 in DNA: TGTGCCAGCATCCAAACAGGGTCCTATAATTCACCCCTCCACTTT. This chain joins TRBV6-5 and TRBJ1-6, with a weak D call TRBD1 (6 bases). Germline loops: CDR1 MNHEY, CDR2 SVGAGI. Trimming stripped 7 bases from V and 1 base from J, with 11 bases between. There are 15 residues in the CDR3.

The J gene is TRBJ2-7, the V gene TRBV6-5, with 10 bases identical to TRBD2. CDR3 length: 15 amino acids. From germline, CDR1 is MNHEY and CDR2 SVGAGI. V shed 2 bases and J 6 bases; nucleotides not matched to a gene: 7. The CDR3 loop is CASSYRKRGGLEQYF. CDR3 DNA sequence: TGTGCCAGCAGTTACAGAAAGCGGGGGGGCCTCGAGCAGTACTTC.

The chain recombines TRBV5-5 with TRBJ2-7; 7 bases map to TRBD2. Looked up from germline, CDR1 is SGHKS and CDR2 is YYEKEE (reference sequence). The V gene end was trimmed by 5 bases and the J gene end by 4 bases; junction bases not matched to a gene: 12. The CDR3 totals 15 residues. In DNA form, the CDR3 reads TGTGCCAGCAGGTGGGAGGGAGCTGTGTTGTACGAGCAGTACTTC. As protein: CASRWEGAVLYEQYF.